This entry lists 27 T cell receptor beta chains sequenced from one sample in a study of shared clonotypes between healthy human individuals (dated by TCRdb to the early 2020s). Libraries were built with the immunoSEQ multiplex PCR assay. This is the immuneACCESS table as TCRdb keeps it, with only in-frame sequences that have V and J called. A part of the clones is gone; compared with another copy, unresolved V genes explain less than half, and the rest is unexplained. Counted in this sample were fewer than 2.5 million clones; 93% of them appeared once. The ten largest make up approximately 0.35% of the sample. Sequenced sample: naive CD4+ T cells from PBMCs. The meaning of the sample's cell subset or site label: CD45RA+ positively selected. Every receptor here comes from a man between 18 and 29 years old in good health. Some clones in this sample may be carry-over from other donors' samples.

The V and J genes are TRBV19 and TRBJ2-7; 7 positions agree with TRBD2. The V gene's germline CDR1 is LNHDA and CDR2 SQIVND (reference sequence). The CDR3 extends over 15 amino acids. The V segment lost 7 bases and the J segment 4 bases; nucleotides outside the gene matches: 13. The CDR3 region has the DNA TGTGCCAGTATGGCCCTTCACTCGGGGGGTTACGAGCAGTACTTC. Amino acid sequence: CASMALHSGGYEQYF.

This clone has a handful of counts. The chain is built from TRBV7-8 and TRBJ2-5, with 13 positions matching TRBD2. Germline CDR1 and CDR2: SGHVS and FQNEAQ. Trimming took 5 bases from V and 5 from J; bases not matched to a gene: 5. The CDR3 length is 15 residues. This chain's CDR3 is CASSRTSGSPETQYF. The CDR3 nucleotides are TGTGCCAGCAGCCGGACTAGCGGGAGTCCTGAGACCCAGTACTTC.

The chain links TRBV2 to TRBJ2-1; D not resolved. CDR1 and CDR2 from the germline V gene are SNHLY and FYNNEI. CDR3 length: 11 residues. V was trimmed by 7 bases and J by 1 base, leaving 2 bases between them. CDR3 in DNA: TGTGCCAGCAATTCCTACAATGAGCAGTTCTTC. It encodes CASNSYNEQFF.

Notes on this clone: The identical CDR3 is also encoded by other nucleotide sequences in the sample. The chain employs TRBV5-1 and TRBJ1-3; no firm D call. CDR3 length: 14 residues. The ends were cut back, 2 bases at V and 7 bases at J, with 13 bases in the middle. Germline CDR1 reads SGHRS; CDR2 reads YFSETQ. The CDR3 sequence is CASSLGETGNTIYF. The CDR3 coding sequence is TGCGCCAGCAGCTTAGGAGAGACGGGGAACACCATATATTTT.

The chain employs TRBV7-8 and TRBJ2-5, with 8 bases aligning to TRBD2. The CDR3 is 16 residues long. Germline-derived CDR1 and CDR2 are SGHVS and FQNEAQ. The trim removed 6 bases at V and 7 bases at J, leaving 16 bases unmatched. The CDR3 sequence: CASSSFSGTTGGTQYF. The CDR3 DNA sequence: TGTGCCAGCAGTTCCTTTAGCGGGACAACCGGGGGGACCCAGTACTTC.

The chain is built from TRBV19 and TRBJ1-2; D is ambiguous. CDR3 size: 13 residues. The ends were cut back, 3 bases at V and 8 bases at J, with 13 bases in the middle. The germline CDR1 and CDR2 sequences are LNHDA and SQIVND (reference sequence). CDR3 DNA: TGTGCCAGTAGTATTCTGACAACTGGGGGCTACACCTTC. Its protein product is CASSILTTGGYTF.

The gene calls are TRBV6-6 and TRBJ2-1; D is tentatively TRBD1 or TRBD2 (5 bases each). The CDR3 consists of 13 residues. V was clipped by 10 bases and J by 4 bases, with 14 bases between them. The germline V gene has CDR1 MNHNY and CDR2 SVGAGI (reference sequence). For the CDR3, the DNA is TGTGCCACCAGGGACGGAAGATACAATGAGCAGTTCTTC. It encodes CATRDGRYNEQFF.

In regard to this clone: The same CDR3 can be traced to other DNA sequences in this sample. The DNA of the CDR3 is TGCGCCAGCAGCTGGGATGGGGGGAACACTGAAGCTTTCTTT. Translated, it gives CASSWDGGNTEAFF. This sequence joins TRBV5-1 and TRBJ1-1; a weak D match, TRBD1 (5 bases). CDR1 SGHRS and CDR2 YFSETQ come from the germline V gene. The CDR3 consists of 14 residues. The V end was cut by 3 bases, the J end by 1 base, with 10 bases between.

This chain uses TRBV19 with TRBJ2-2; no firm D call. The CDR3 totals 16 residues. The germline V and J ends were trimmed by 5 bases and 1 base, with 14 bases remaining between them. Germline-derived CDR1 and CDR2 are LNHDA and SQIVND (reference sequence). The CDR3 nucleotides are TGTGCCAGTAGTTCCGGGCCCCGAATGAACACCGGGGAGCTGTTTTTT. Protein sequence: CASSSGPRMNTGELFF.

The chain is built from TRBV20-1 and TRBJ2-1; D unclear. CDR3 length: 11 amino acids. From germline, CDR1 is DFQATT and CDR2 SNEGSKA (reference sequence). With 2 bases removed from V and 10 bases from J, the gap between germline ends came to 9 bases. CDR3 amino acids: CSARPALEQFF. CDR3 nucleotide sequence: TGCAGTGCTAGACCAGCTTTGGAGCAGTTCTTC.

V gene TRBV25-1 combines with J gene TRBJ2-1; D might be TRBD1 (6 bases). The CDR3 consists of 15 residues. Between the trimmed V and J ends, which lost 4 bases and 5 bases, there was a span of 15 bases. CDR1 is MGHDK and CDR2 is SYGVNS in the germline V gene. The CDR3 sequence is CASSVPGQQNNEQFF. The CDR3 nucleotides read TGTGCCAGCAGTGTCCCAGGACAGCAGAACAATGAGCAGTTCTTC.

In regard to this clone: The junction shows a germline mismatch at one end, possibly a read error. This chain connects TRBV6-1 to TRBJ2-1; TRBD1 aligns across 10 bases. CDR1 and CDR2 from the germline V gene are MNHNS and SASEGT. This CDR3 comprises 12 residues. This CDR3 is CETGGAYNEQFF. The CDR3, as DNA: TGCGAGACAGGGGGCGCTTACAATGAGCAGTTCTTC.

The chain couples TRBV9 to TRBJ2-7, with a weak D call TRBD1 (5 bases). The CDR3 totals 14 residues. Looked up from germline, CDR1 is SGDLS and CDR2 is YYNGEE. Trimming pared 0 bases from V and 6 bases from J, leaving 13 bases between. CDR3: CASSVGVGVGEQYF. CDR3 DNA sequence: TGTGCCAGCAGCGTAGGGGTAGGGGTCGGCGAGCAGTACTTC.

The CDR3 protein is CASNERGLSYNEQFF. CDR3 bases: TGTGCCAGCAATGAGCGGGGACTCTCCTACAATGAGCAGTTCTTC. The chain employs TRBV6-5 and TRBJ2-1, with 7 bases fitting TRBD2. The CDR3 sequence is 15 residues long. J was trimmed by 0 bases and V by 7 bases; bases with no gene match: 6. The germline V gene encodes CDR1 MNHEY and CDR2 SVGAGI.

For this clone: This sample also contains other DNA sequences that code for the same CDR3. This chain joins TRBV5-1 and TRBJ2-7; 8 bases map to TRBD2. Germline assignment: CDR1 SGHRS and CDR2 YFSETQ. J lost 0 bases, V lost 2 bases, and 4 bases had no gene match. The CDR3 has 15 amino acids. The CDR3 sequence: CASSFSAGVSYEQYF. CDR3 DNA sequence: TGCGCCAGCAGCTTCTCAGCGGGAGTCTCCTACGAGCAGTACTTC.

The DNA of the CDR3 is TGTGCCAGCAGCTTACAACGCTCCTATAATTCACCCCTCCACTTT. Protein sequence: CASSLQRSYNSPLHF. The chain links TRBV7-9 to TRBJ1-6; D is unresolved. Germline V gene sequence: CDR1 SEHNR, CDR2 FQNEAQ (reference sequence). This CDR3 is built from 15 residues. Trimming shortened V by 2 bases and J by 0 bases, and 5 bases separated the two germline ends.

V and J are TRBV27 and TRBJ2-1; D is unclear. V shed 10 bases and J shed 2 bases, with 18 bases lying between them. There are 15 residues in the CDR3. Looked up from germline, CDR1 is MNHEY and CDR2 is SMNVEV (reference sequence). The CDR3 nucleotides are TGTGCCACCGAAGAAATTCGCGGCCCCTACAATGAGCAGTTCTTC. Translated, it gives CATEEIRGPYNEQFF.

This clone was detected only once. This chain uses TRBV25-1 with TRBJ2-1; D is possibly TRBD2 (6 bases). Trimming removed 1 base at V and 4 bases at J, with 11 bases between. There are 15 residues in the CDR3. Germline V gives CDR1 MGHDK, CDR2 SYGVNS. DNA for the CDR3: TGTGCCAGCAGTGAATTTGGAGGGGCATACAATGAGCAGTTCTTC. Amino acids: CASSEFGGAYNEQFF.

The CDR3 DNA sequence: TGTGCCAGTAGTCTGAGGGCAAGTCAGCCCCAGCATTTT. Its protein product is CASSLRASQPQHF. V gene TRBV19 combines with J gene TRBJ1-5; D is undetermined. Deletions cut 5 bases from V and 6 bases from J, with 11 bases between. CDR1 and CDR2 (germline): LNHDA, SQIVND (reference sequence). The CDR3 runs 13 residues.

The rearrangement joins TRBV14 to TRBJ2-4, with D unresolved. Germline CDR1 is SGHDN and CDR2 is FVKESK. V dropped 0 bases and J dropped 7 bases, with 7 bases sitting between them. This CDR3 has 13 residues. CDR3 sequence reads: CASSQDKENIQYF. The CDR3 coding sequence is TGTGCCAGCAGCCAAGATAAAGAGAACATTCAGTACTTC.

The chain's CDR3 is CASSFFFGNQPQHF. The DNA for the CDR3 is TGTGCCAGCAGCTTCTTCTTCGGCAATCAGCCCCAGCATTTT. V usage is TRBV5-5 and J usage is TRBJ1-5; no reliable D call. Germline V CDR1 and CDR2: SGHKS, YYEKEE (reference sequence). V lost 2 bases, J lost 2 bases, and 8 bases lay in between. The CDR3 length is 14 residues.

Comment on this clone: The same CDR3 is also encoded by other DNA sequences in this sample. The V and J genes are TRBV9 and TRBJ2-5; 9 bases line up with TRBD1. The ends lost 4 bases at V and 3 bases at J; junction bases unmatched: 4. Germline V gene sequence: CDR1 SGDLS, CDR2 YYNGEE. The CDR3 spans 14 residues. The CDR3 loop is CASSPWTGEETQYF. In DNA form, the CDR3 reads TGTGCCAGCAGCCCCTGGACAGGGGAAGAGACCCAGTACTTC.

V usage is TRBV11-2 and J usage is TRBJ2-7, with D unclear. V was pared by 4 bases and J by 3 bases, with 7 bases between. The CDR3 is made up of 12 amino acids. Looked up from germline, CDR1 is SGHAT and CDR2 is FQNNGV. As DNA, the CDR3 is TGTGCCAGCAGCTCCTTCATCTACGAGCAGTACTTC. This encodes CASSSFIYEQYF. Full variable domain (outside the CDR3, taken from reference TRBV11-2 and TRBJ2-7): EAGVAQSPRYKIIEKRQSVAFWCNPISGHATLYWYQQILGQGPKLLIQFQNNGVVDDSQLPKDRFSAERLKGVDSTLKIQPAKLEDSAVYLCASSSFIYEQYFGPGTRLTVT.

CDR3 nucleotides: TGTGCCAGCAGTTACGGTAGGAGAGGAAACACCATATATTTT. Translating gives CASSYGRRGNTIYF. The chain carries TRBV6-5 and TRBJ1-3; D unresolved. Germline V CDR1 and CDR2: MNHEY, SVGAGI. This CDR3 comprises 14 residues. Trimming cost V 2 bases and J 4 bases, with 9 bases left between them.

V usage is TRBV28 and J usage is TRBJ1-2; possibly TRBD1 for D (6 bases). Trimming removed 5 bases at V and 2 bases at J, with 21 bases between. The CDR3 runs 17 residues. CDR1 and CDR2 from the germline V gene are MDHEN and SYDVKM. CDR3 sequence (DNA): TGTGCCAGCAGTCGCAGTGGGGCAGGGGAAAAAAACTATGGCTACACCTTC. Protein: CASSRSGAGEKNYGYTF.

For the CDR3, the DNA is TGTGCCAGCAGCTCAGCTAGCGGGGGTAGCTCCTACAATGAGCAGTTCTTC. The encoded protein is CASSSASGGSSYNEQFF. The rearrangement links TRBV7-3 to TRBJ2-1; 10 bases are a match to TRBD2. The CDR3 contains 17 residues. Germline V gene data show CDR1 as SGHTA and CDR2 as FQGTGA. V shed 4 bases and J 0 bases; nucleotides not matched to a gene: 6. The entire variable domain, with the rest obtained from reference TRBV7-3 and TRBJ2-1, is as follows: GAGVSQTPSNKVTEKGKYVELRCDPISGHTALYWYRQSLGQGPEFLIYFQGTGAADDSGLPNDRFFAVRPEGSVSTLKIQRTERGDSAVYLCASSSASGGSSYNEQFFGPGTRLTVL.

As DNA, the CDR3 is TGCGCCAGCAGCCAAGAACCCCCCACTAGCGGGAGCTATACGCAGTATTTT. Translating gives CASSQEPPTSGSYTQYF. The rearrangement uses TRBV4-3 and TRBJ2-3, with 11 bases fitting TRBD2. Looked up from germline, CDR1 is LGHNA and CDR2 is YSLEER. V lost 0 bases, J lost 7 bases, and 9 bases stayed unmatched. The CDR3 totals 17 residues.